This section outlines one T cell receptor beta chain sequence together with its context. Its antigen is unknown. From each donor, a roughly 2.3 ml peripheral blood sample was drawn into PAXgene tubes and stored at -80 degrees C. Without any T cell sorting, total RNA was extracted from whole blood using the PAXgene blood miRNA kit on an automated QIAcube. Deep TCRalpha and TCRbeta repertoire profiling with unique molecular barcoding was performed on peripheral blood of monozygotic twin pairs concordant or discordant for inflammatory bowel disease. For every twin pair, smoking habits were documented, and each individual was categorised as a current, former or never smoker. These data originate in a study of monozygotic twins with inflammatory bowel disease (dated by TCRdb to the late 2010s). Context from the whole study: A total of roughly 28 monozygotic twin pairs were included in the full study, comprising nine German pairs (four IBD-concordant, five IBD-discordant) and 19 IBD-discordant Danish pairs. Within discordant pairs, disease-associated traits were sought mainly by comparing IBD patients with their genetically identical healthy co-twins. Each individual had, on average, about 151 000 unique TCRalpha sequences and 181 000 unique TCRbeta sequences available for analysis. Here is what the overall study found, with its caveats: Measured by the inverse Simpson index, TCRbeta repertoire diversity was lower in IBD patients than in their healthy co-twins. Fewer clonotypes were shared with other individuals by IBD patients than by healthy twins, most markedly in patients showing signs of disease activity. Concordant and discordant twins showed no difference in repertoire similarity, possibly because of limited statistical power. The results gave no support for a single strong signal or clonotype linked to IBD. Distinction between different T cell subtypes could not be achieved in the analysis. Background noise and inter-individual variability may have been introduced into the repertoires by the differing immunosuppressive treatments among patients.

The cysteine opens and the phenylalanine closes a CDR3 of 14 amino acids. This entry has no DNA. From the germline V gene, CDR1 is SGHTA and CDR2 is FQGNSA. The protocol used for the library was 5' RACE. The input for every TCR library was around 4,000 ng of total RNA. For each sample, cDNA synthesis was carried out in eight separate reactions using SMARTScribe reverse transcriptase. During cDNA synthesis, unique molecular identifiers containing a 6-nucleotide sample barcode were introduced by template switching. TCRalpha and TCRbeta cDNA was amplified by two nested PCRs of roughly 16 and 10 cycles, with bead purification after each PCR. Before amplification, the cDNA was treated with uracil DNA-glycosylase and purified using the QIAquick PCR purification kit. The second PCR was the step at which Illumina TruSeq-compatible adapters and sample-specific barcodes were added. TapeStation and Qubit were used to check library quality and concentration, and about 5 ng of each library was pooled. Sequencing of the pooled libraries was done on an Illumina HiSeq2500 single-index Rapid Run using custom sequencing primers and 2 x 100 bp reads. The paper's processing steps were these. UMI-based consensus assembly with MiGEC version 1.2.6 was used to correct PCR and sequencing errors. MiXCR version 2.1.1 was used to carry out V(D)J alignment, clonotype assembly and CDR3 extraction. Normalisation of gene usage, clonotype sharing and MAIT/NKT TCR abundance was achieved by analysing the top 1000, 10 000 and 20 000 clonotypes per sample. After downsampling to 27 000 UMIs, diversity was calculated as the inverse Simpson index using the vegan R package. Paired Mann-Whitney U tests were applied to discordant twin pairs, and Benjamini-Hochberg correction was used for multiple testing. TCRdb reprocessed the reads; each CDR3 protein sequence makes one entry, and DNA is unavailable. These V and J calls originate from TCRdb's pipeline instead of the authors' own analysis. The table of this sample itemizes 350,000 to 500,000 distinct CDR3 sequences. The ten largest make up roughly 2.3% of the sample.

Sequencing was done on a sample of blood. This sequence uses TRBV7-2 and TRBJ1-2; there is no DNA to check the TCRdb D call of TRBD1. The receptor comes from a human donor with ulcerative colitis or Crohn's disease, or a healthy co-twin of an affected twin (not recorded which). The CDR3 region reads CASSEGQTNYGYTF.